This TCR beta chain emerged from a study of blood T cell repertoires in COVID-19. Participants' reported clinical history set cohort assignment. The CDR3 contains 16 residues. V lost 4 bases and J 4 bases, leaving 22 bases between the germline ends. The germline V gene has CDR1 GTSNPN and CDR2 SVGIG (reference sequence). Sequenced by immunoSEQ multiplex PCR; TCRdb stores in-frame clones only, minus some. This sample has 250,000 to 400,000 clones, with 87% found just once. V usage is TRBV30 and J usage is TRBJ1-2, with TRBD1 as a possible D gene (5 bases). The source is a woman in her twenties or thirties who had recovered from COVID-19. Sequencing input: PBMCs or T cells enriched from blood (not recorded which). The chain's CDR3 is CAWIGGGVGGLYGYTF. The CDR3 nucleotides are TGTGCCTGGATTGGTGGGGGTGTGGGGGGACTCTATGGCTACACCTTC. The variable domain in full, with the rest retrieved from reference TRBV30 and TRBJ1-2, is SQTIHQWPATLVQPVGSPLSLECTVEGTSNPNLYWYRQAAGRGLQLLFYSVGIGQISSEVPQNLSASRPQDRQFILSSKKLLLSDSGFYLCAWIGGGVGGLYGYTFGSGTRLTVV.